These 17 T cell receptor beta chains originate from one sample sequenced in a study of blood T cell repertoires in COVID-19. TCRdb's copy holds only in-frame clones and misses some; the assay was immunoSEQ multiplex PCR. Here the sample spans roughly 410,000 clones, approximately 91% being singletons. The sample taken for sequencing was peripheral blood. All receptors derive from a woman aged 40 to 49 with COVID-19, enrolled during active disease.

CDR3 DNA: TGCAGCGTCGTAGGCTGGGCGAATGAAAAACTGTTTTTT. Translated: CSVVGWANEKLFF. This chain uses TRBV29-1 with TRBJ1-4, with D unclear. V lost 6 bases, J lost 5 bases, and 13 bases lay in between. Germline V CDR1 and CDR2: SQVTM, ANQGSEA. The CDR3 consists of 13 residues.

The V and J genes are TRBV28 and TRBJ1-3; no definite D call. V lost 5 bases to trimming and J lost 3 bases, with 20 bases between them. The CDR3 contains 17 residues. Germline V CDR1 and CDR2: MDHEN, SYDVKM. DNA of the CDR3: TGTGCCAGCAGTCCAATCGGGTTCAGAGTCCGTGGAAACACCATATATTTT. Amino acids: CASSPIGFRVRGNTIYF. Combining the CDR3 with reference TRBV28 and TRBJ1-3 gives the whole variable domain DVKVTQSSRYLVKRTGEKVFLECVQDMDHENMFWYRQDPGLGLRLIYFSYDVKMKEKGDIPEGYSVSREKKERFSLILESASTNQTSMYLCASSPIGFRVRGNTIYFGEGSWLTVV.

The chain combines TRBV18 with TRBJ1-2; 9 bases align to TRBD1. Unmatched junction bases numbered 8, after V lost 4 bases and J lost 2 bases. Looked up from germline, CDR1 is KGHSH and CDR2 is LQKENI. This CDR3 spans 16 amino acids. The CDR3 DNA reads as TGTGCCAGCTCACGAATCGGGACAGGGATAAACTATGGCTACACCTTC. Amino acids: CASSRIGTGINYGYTF. Full variable domain (outside the CDR3, taken from reference TRBV18 and TRBJ1-2): NAGVMQNPRHLVRRRGQEARLRCSPMKGHSHVYWYRQLPEEGLKFMVYLQKENIIDESGMPKERFSAEFPKEGPSILRIQQVVRGDSAAYFCASSRIGTGINYGYTFGSGTRLTVV.

This chain uses TRBV6-2 or TRBV6-3 with TRBJ2-1, with no clear D. V was clipped by 2 bases and J by 9 bases, with 17 bases between them. CDR3 length: 15 residues. Germline V gene lookup returns CDR1 MNHEY and CDR2 SVGEGT. This chain's CDR3 is CASSYGQVVGGEQFF. The DNA for the CDR3 is TGTGCCAGCAGTTACGGGCAGGTTGTGGGTGGTGAGCAGTTCTTC.

The rearrangement joins TRBV28 to TRBJ1-3; 7 bases align to TRBD1. V lost 3 bases, J lost 0 bases, and 5 bases stayed unmatched. Germline V gene lookup returns CDR1 MDHEN and CDR2 SYDVKM. The CDR3 contains 16 residues. The DNA of the CDR3 is TGTGCCAGCAGTTTTTCGGGACAGAGCTCTGGAAACACCATATATTTT. It codes for CASSFSGQSSGNTIYF.

The V gene is TRBV30, the J gene TRBJ1-1, with TRBD1 as a possible D gene (6 bases). The V gene's germline CDR1 is GTSNPN and CDR2 SVGIG (reference sequence). The CDR3 runs to 12 residues. Trimming shortened V by 5 bases and J by 5 bases, and 12 bases separated the two germline ends. The CDR3: CAWVRGGTEAFF. In DNA, the CDR3 is TGTGCCTGGGTGAGGGGGGGGACTGAAGCTTTCTTT.

The chain joins TRBV10-3 to TRBJ2-1; weak D call: TRBD1 (6 bases). Trimming took off 5 bases at V and 4 bases at J, with 12 bases between the two ends. The germline CDR1 and CDR2 sequences are ENHRY and SYGVKD. CDR3 length equals 14 residues. CDR3 protein: CAISSQGQYNEQFF. DNA of the CDR3: TGTGCCATCAGTTCACAGGGACAATACAATGAGCAGTTCTTC.

J is TRBJ1-3 and V is TRBV18; tentatively, D is TRBD1 (6 bases). The CDR3 sequence is 15 residues long. Trimming cost V 3 bases and J 0 bases, with 9 bases left between them. The V gene's germline CDR1 is KGHSH and CDR2 LQKENI. The CDR3 is CASSPTGTSGNTIYF. CDR3 sequence (DNA): TGTGCCAGCTCACCGACAGGCACCTCTGGAAACACCATATATTTT.

This chain links TRBV27 with TRBJ2-7, with 12 bases aligning to TRBD2. Germline V CDR1 and CDR2: MNHEY, SMNVEV (reference sequence). CDR3 length equals 18 residues. J lost 0 bases, V lost 3 bases, and 9 bases had no gene match. The CDR3 here is CASSFGTSGRSGSYEQYF. CDR3 sequence (DNA): TGTGCCAGCAGTTTTGGTACTAGCGGGAGGTCGGGCTCCTACGAGCAGTACTTC.

This chain links TRBV5-1 with TRBJ1-4; 9 nucleotides line up with TRBD1. J gave up 4 bases and V 4 bases, and 2 bases lay outside the gene matches. CDR3 size: 14 residues. Germline lookup yields CDR1 SGHRS and CDR2 YFSETQ. CDR3 in DNA: TGCGCCAGCAGCGTGACAGGGGGTAATGAAAAACTGTTTTTT. This translates into CASSVTGGNEKLFF.

This chain links TRBV29-1 with TRBJ1-3; the D is unclear. This CDR3 has 13 amino acids. Germline-derived CDR1 and CDR2 are SQVTM and ANQGSEA. The V end lost 1 base, the J end lost 5 bases, and 9 bases lay between the germline ends. The CDR3 protein is CSVEGAVRNTIYF. CDR3 DNA sequence: TGCAGCGTTGAAGGGGCAGTAAGAAACACCATATATTTT.

The chain employs TRBV6-6 and TRBJ1-1; 8 positions match TRBD1. V dropped 8 bases and J dropped 6; count of bases not matched to a gene: 8. This CDR3 contains 13 residues. CDR1 and CDR2 from the germline V gene are MNHNY and SVGAGI (reference sequence). The CDR3 DNA reads TGTGCCAGCGGCCAAACAGGGGGTGCTGAAGCTTTCTTT. Translated: CASGQTGGAEAFF.

Here the CDR3 DNA reads TGTGCCAGCAGCTCGGGACAGTGGACTGGAAACACCATATATTTT. This gives the protein CASSSGQWTGNTIYF. The chain employs TRBV7-2 and TRBJ1-3; the match to TRBD1 covers 7 bases. J was trimmed by 2 bases and V by 4 bases; bases with no gene match: 5. CDR1 is SGHTA and CDR2 is FQGNSA in the germline V gene. The CDR3 length is 15 residues.

The gene calls are TRBV18 and TRBJ1-2, with D possibly being TRBD1 (6 bases). V dropped 3 bases and J dropped 6 bases, with 8 bases sitting between them. CDR3 size: 12 residues. Germline CDR1 reads KGHSH; CDR2 reads LQKENI. The CDR3 loop reads CASSPQGNGYTF. The CDR3 coding sequence is TGTGCCAGCTCACCGCAGGGGAATGGCTACACCTTC. Variable domain in full (rest from reference TRBV18 and TRBJ1-2): NAGVMQNPRHLVRRRGQEARLRCSPMKGHSHVYWYRQLPEEGLKFMVYLQKENIIDESGMPKERFSAEFPKEGPSILRIQQVVRGDSAAYFCASSPQGNGYTFGSGTRLTVV.

The rearrangement uses TRBV27 and TRBJ2-5; the match to TRBD1 covers 10 bases. With V trimmed by 1 base and J by 0 bases, 5 bases remained unmatched. There are 17 residues in the CDR3. Germline loops: CDR1 MNHEY, CDR2 SMNVEV (reference sequence). CDR3 in amino acids: CASSLWGQGRYQETQYF. CDR3 in DNA: TGTGCCAGCAGTTTATGGGGACAGGGGAGGTACCAAGAGACCCAGTACTTC.

The chain couples TRBV11-2 to TRBJ2-7, with D uncertain. V was clipped by 5 bases and J by 10 bases, with 15 bases between them. CDR1 and CDR2 (germline): SGHAT, FQNNGV. This CDR3 is built from 12 residues. The chain's CDR3 is CASSPEALDQYF. The CDR3, as DNA: TGTGCCAGCAGCCCTGAGGCTTTAGACCAGTACTTC.

This chain uses TRBV3-1 (or the pseudogene TRBV3-2) with TRBJ2-5; D is possibly TRBD1 (6 bases). Deletions cut 1 base from V and 5 bases from J, with 17 bases between. This CDR3 is built from 16 residues. CDR1 and CDR2 (germline): LGHDT, YNNKEL (reference sequence). This chain's CDR3 is CASSQGVRGTGETQYF. CDR3 bases: TGTGCCAGCAGCCAAGGAGTAAGGGGGACGGGGGAGACCCAGTACTTC.